This is a list of T cell receptor beta chains from one sample in a study of radiation and T cells in renal cell carcinoma. Assay used: immunoSEQ multiplex PCR; TCRdb lists only in-frame clones, some missing. The sample shows 95,000 or so clones, 86% of them seen only once. This material consisted of blood, taken from a patient whose treatment included radiotherapy and nephrectomy. These receptors came from a man aged 50-59 years with renal cell carcinoma. Both conserved end residues are part of each CDR3. Fields, in order: V gene, J gene, D gene, clone size, CDR3 protein, CDR3 DNA. A D gene is named only where the DNA matches it firmly. Clone size is not always given. Where it is, it says once, few, many or a class for expanded clones.

TRBV2,TRBJ1-2,NA,NA,CASSQIQGLRGGGYTF,TGTGCCAGCAGTCAAATTCAGGGCCTAAGGGGAGGAGGCTACACCTTC
TRBV15,TRBJ2-3,TRBD2,NA,CATSRELAGNLATNTQYF,TGTGCCACCAGCAGAGAACTAGCGGGAAACCTGGCAACCAATACGCAGTATTTT
TRBV27,TRBJ1-2,NA,NA,CASSPWGANYGYTF,TGTGCCAGCAGTCCCTGGGGGGCTAACTATGGCTACACCTTC
TRBV6-5,TRBJ1-1,NA,NA,CASSLLGGNTEAFF,TGTGCCAGCAGTTTATTGGGGGGCAACACTGAAGCTTTCTTT
TRBV4-3,TRBJ1-6,TRBD1,NA,CASSFWTGPNSPLHF,TGCGCCAGCAGCTTTTGGACAGGGCCTAATTCACCCCTCCACTTT
TRBV6-1,TRBJ1-2,TRBD1,NA,CASSEMGTALYGYTF,TGTGCCAGCAGTGAAATGGGGACAGCCCTCTACGGCTACACCTTC
TRBV5-8,TRBJ2-7,TRBD2,NA,CASSRTSGIPEQYF,TGTGCCAGCAGCCGGACTAGCGGGATACCCGAGCAGTACTTC
TRBV4-1,TRBJ2-7,NA,NA,CASSQGTESYEQYF,TGCGCCAGCAGCCAAGGTACGGAAAGCTACGAGCAGTACTTC
TRBV5-1,TRBJ2-5,TRBD1,NA,CASSSGTGHSSETQYF,TGCGCCAGCAGCTCCGGGACAGGGCATTCATCAGAGACCCAGTACTTC
TRBV2,TRBJ1-2,TRBD1,NA,CASRDRANYGYTF,TGTGCCAGCAGAGACAGGGCCAACTATGGCTACACCTTC
TRBV5-6,TRBJ2-5,TRBD1,NA,CASSAGGETQYF,TGTGCCAGCAGCGCAGGGGGAGAGACCCAGTACTTC
TRBV27,TRBJ2-2,NA,NA,CASRVRYQTGELFF,TGTGCCAGCAGGGTTCGGTATCAAACCGGGGAGCTGTTTTTT
TRBV19,TRBJ1-4,NA,NA,CASSTNLGTSQEKLFF,TGTGCCAGTAGTACGAACTTGGGGACCTCTCAGGAAAAACTGTTTTTT
TRBV5-1,TRBJ2-7,TRBD1,NA,CASSATGTETEQYF,TGCGCCAGCAGCGCCACCGGGACAGAAACCGAGCAGTACTTC
TRBV18,TRBJ2-3,TRBD2,many,CASSGRDYSADTQYF,TGTGCCAGCTCGGGTAGGGACTATTCGGCAGATACGCAGTATTTT
TRBV5-5,TRBJ1-3,TRBD1,NA,CASGRTGDSGNTIYF,TGTGCCAGCGGACGGACAGGGGACTCTGGAAACACCATATATTTT
TRBV6-5,TRBJ1-2,NA,NA,CASRSGTYNYGYTF,TGTGCCAGCAGATCCGGGACATATAACTATGGCTACACCTTC
TRBV19,TRBJ2-1,TRBD1,NA,CASTRRGLFNEQFF,TGTGCCAGTACGCGCAGGGGGCTTTTCAATGAGCAGTTCTTC
TRBV7-2,TRBJ2-5,NA,NA,CASSSRRGETQYF,TGTGCCAGCAGCTCAAGGAGAGGAGAGACCCAGTACTTC
TRBV5-1,TRBJ1-2,TRBD1,NA,CASSRTGAQRNYGYTF,TGCGCCAGCAGCCGGACAGGGGCTCAGCGGAACTATGGCTACACCTTC
TRBV7-2,TRBJ2-1,NA,NA,CASSSGSRVERNEQFF,TGTGCCAGCAGCTCAGGCTCCCGGGTAGAAAGGAATGAGCAGTTCTTC
TRBV9,TRBJ1-4,NA,NA,CASSARGHLGGEKLFF,TGTGCCAGCAGCGCAAGGGGACACCTCGGGGGCGAAAAACTGTTTTTT
TRBV9,TRBJ1-5,NA,NA,CASSPDDVYQPQHF,TGTGCCAGCAGCCCTGACGACGTATATCAGCCCCAGCATTTT
TRBV29-1,TRBJ2-1,NA,NA,CSVVSGGIYNEQFF,TGCAGCGTTGTAAGTGGCGGGATTTACAATGAGCAGTTCTTC
TRBV18,TRBJ1-2,TRBD1,NA,CASSPRTGEDYGYTF,TGTGCCAGCTCACCAAGGACAGGGGAGGACTATGGCTACACCTTC
TRBV2,TRBJ1-3,NA,NA,CASRGTLREGNTIYF,TGTGCCAGCAGGGGGACCCTCAGGGAAGGAAACACCATATATTTT
TRBV25-1,TRBJ2-4,TRBD1,NA,CASSEYTGEGTKNIQYF,TGTGCCAGCAGTGAATACACAGGGGAAGGTACCAAAAACATTCAGTACTTC
TRBV15,TRBJ2-5,TRBD1,NA,CATSRAGARGHKTQYF,TGTGCCACCAGCAGAGCCGGGGCGAGGGGGCATAAGACCCAGTACTTC
TRBV27,TRBJ2-1,TRBD1,NA,CASSRTGRIDEQFF,TGTGCCAGCTCTCGGACAGGGAGAATCGATGAGCAGTTCTTC
TRBV5-1,TRBJ2-7,TRBD2,NA,CASSFGLAGGPVEQYF,TGCGCCAGCAGCTTCGGACTAGCGGGAGGGCCGGTCGAGCAGTACTTC
TRBV6-1,TRBJ2-3,TRBD1,NA,CASSEADRVADTQYF,TGTGCCAGCAGTGAAGCAGACAGGGTGGCAGATACGCAGTATTTT
TRBV5-1,TRBJ2-1,TRBD2,NA,CASSLDLAGNNEQFF,TGCGCCAGCAGCTTGGACCTAGCGGGGAACAATGAGCAGTTCTTC
TRBV27,TRBJ1-1,NA,NA,CASSLIGGRGVNTEAFF,TGTGCCAGCAGTTTAATCGGGGGGCGCGGGGTGAACACTGAAGCTTTCTTT
TRBV5-1,TRBJ1-1,NA,once,CASSPLGRMNTEAFF,TGCGCCAGCAGCCCACTAGGACGGATGAACACTGAAGCTTTCTTT
TRBV4-2,TRBJ1-2,NA,NA,CASSQEWSTGPGTSYGYTF,TGTGCCAGCAGCCAAGAGTGGAGTACGGGACCCGGAACTTCCTATGGCTACACCTTC
TRBV4-3,TRBJ2-1,NA,few,CASSLDSNEQFF,TGCGCCAGCAGCTTGGACTCCAATGAGCAGTTCTTC
TRBV14,TRBJ2-5,TRBD2,NA,CASSPLAGGEKETQYF,TGTGCCAGCAGCCCTCTAGCGGGGGGCGAAAAAGAGACCCAGTACTTC
TRBV30,TRBJ2-1,NA,NA,CAWGISEQFF,TGTGCCTGGGGTATAAGTGAGCAGTTCTTC
TRBV19,TRBJ1-2,NA,few,CASSITPGGYGYTF,TGTGCCAGTAGTATAACCCCGGGCGGTTATGGCTACACCTTC
TRBV21-1,TRBJ1-1,NA,NA,CASSKIKRDSAMNTEAFF,TGTGCCAGCAGCAAGATAAAAAGAGACAGTGCTATGAACACTGAAGCTTTCTTT
TRBV6-1,TRBJ2-7,TRBD2,NA,CASSPTGTRLYEQYF,TGTGCCAGCAGCCCGACCGGGACTAGACTATACGAGCAGTACTTC
TRBV7-9,TRBJ1-5,NA,NA,CASSDDPDQPQHF,TGTGCCAGCAGCGACGACCCCGACCAGCCCCAGCATTTT
TRBV25-1,TRBJ1-1,NA,NA,CASRWGNTEAFF,TGTGCCAGCAGGTGGGGGAACACTGAAGCTTTCTTT
TRBV2,TRBJ1-5,NA,NA,CASTATDPNQPQHF,TGTGCCAGCACAGCGACCGACCCCAATCAGCCCCAGCATTTT
TRBV6-1,TRBJ1-2,NA,once,CASSEAQGSVYGYTF,TGTGCCAGCAGTGAAGCGCAAGGGTCGGTCTATGGCTACACCTTC